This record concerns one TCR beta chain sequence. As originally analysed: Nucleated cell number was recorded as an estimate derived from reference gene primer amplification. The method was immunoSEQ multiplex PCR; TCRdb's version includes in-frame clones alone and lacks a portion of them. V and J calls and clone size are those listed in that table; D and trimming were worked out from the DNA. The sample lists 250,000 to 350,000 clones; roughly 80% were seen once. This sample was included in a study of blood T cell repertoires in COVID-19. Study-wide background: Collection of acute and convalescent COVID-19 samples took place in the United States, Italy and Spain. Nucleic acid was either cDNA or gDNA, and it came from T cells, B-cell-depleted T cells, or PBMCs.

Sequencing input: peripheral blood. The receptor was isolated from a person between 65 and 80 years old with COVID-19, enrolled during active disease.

The CDR3 nucleotides read TGTGCCAGCAGCCCCCAGGACAGTAACTTCTACGAGCAGTACTTC. It encodes CASSPQDSNFYEQYF. The gene calls are TRBV7-3 and TRBJ2-7, with D perhaps TRBD1 (6 bases). V shed 5 bases and J shed 3 bases, with 17 bases lying between them. The germline gives CDR1 SGHTA, CDR2 FQGTGA. CDR3 length equals 15 residues. The whole variable domain, filled in from reference TRBV7-3 and TRBJ2-7, reads GAGVSQTPSNKVTEKGKYVELRCDPISGHTALYWYRQSLGQGPEFLIYFQGTGAADDSGLPNDRFFAVRPEGSVSTLKIQRTERGDSAVYLCASSPQDSNFYEQYFGPGTRLTVT.